The next 27 T cell receptor beta chains were all read from a single sample in a study of blood T cell repertoires in COVID-19. Clones were sequenced by immunoSEQ multiplex PCR, and TCRdb holds only the in-frame ones, with some missing. Counted here are 220,000 or so clones, about 88% occurring once; the ten biggest clones make up roughly a tenth. Sequenced input: peripheral blood. These receptors were taken from a woman aged 50 to 60 with COVID-19, enrolled during active disease.

The rearrangement links TRBV6-5 to TRBJ2-3, with D possibly matching TRBD1 (6 bases). The CDR3 runs 13 residues. CDR1 MNHEY and CDR2 SVGAGI come from the germline V gene. Trimming took 6 bases from V and 5 from J, leaving 12 bases between them. The CDR3 is CASRVQGIDTQYF. The CDR3 nucleotides read TGTGCCAGCAGGGTGCAGGGGATAGATACGCAGTATTTT.

The rearrangement uses TRBV9 and TRBJ2-1, with TRBD2 matching 11 bases. The CDR3 covers 16 residues. J gave up 4 bases and V 4 bases, and 7 bases lay outside the gene matches. Germline V gene sequence: CDR1 SGDLS, CDR2 YYNGEE. The DNA of the CDR3 is TGTGCCAGCAGCCCCTTAGCGGGGGGGACTTACAATGAGCAGTTCTTC. Encoded protein: CASSPLAGGTYNEQFF.

The V call is TRBV20-1, the J call TRBJ1-4; no clear D. The V and J ends lost 3 bases and 0 bases respectively, with 14 bases between them. CDR3 length equals 16 residues. CDR1 DFQATT and CDR2 SNEGSKA come from the germline V gene (reference sequence). The CDR3 bases are TGCAGTGCTAGTGAAGGAGGTTGGGCAACTAATGAAAAACTGTTTTTT. It is translated as CSASEGGWATNEKLFF.

The genes are TRBV5-5 and TRBJ1-4, with TRBD1 as a possible D gene (5 bases). Germline CDR1 SGHKS, CDR2 YYEKEE (reference sequence). Trimming stripped 0 bases from V and 4 bases from J, with 19 bases between. The CDR3 loop spans 18 amino acids. In DNA form, the CDR3 reads TGTGCCAGCAGCTTGGCCGTGGGGAGGGCGAGGGGTAATGAAAAACTGTTTTTT. This codes for CASSLAVGRARGNEKLFF.

The V gene is TRBV14, the J gene TRBJ2-1; 7 nucleotides align to TRBD1. V trimming: 5 bases; J trimming: 2 bases; junction bases outside the gene matches: 6. The CDR3 spans 15 residues. Germline-derived CDR1 and CDR2 are SGHDN and FVKESK. The CDR3 spells CASSDRVSPYNEQFF. CDR3 nucleotides: TGTGCCAGCAGCGACAGGGTTTCGCCCTACAATGAGCAGTTCTTC. Combining the CDR3 with reference TRBV14 and TRBJ2-1 gives the whole variable domain EAGVTQFPSHSVIEKGQTVTLRCDPISGHDNLYWYRRVMGKEIKFLLHFVKESKQDESGMPNNRFLAERTGGTYSTLKVQPAELEDSGVYFCASSDRVSPYNEQFFGPGTRLTVL.

The gene calls are TRBV5-1 and TRBJ1-2; 9 positions agree with TRBD1. This CDR3 spans 14 amino acids. V shed 5 bases and J 7 bases; nucleotides not matched to a gene: 9. The V gene's germline CDR1 is SGHRS and CDR2 YFSETQ. The CDR3 bases are TGCGCCAGCAGAAAGGGACAGGGATCCGCTGGCTACACCTTC. It codes for CASRKGQGSAGYTF.

The V gene is TRBV2, the J gene TRBJ1-2; no clear D gene. The CDR3 covers 16 residues. Trimming took 5 bases from V and 7 from J, leaving 23 bases between them. Germline CDR1 SNHLY, CDR2 FYNNEI. CDR3 amino acids: CASSYSHPGSSGGYTF. The CDR3 DNA sequence: TGTGCCAGCAGTTATTCTCACCCCGGGAGTTCGGGTGGCTACACCTTC.

The chain employs TRBV6-2 or TRBV6-3 and TRBJ2-7; 9 nucleotides agree with TRBD1. V was pared by 2 bases and J by 5 bases, with 10 bases of the junction left unmatched. Germline loops: CDR1 MNHEY, CDR2 SVGEGT. This CDR3 comprises 16 residues. CDR3 residues: CASSYGPFWTGDEQYF. CDR3 nucleotides: TGTGCCAGCAGTTACGGCCCTTTTTGGACAGGGGACGAGCAGTACTTC.

The chain is built from TRBV9 and TRBJ1-1, with TRBD1 as a possible D gene (6 bases). Between the trimmed V and J ends, which lost 0 bases and 5 bases, there was a span of 11 bases. This CDR3 has 14 residues. Germline V gene lookup returns CDR1 SGDLS and CDR2 YYNGEE. The CDR3 sequence: CASSVEGGDTEAFF. CDR3 bases: TGTGCCAGCAGCGTAGAAGGGGGGGATACTGAAGCTTTCTTT.

This chain links TRBV20-1 with TRBJ2-7; possible D gene TRBD2, 6 bases. Trimming stripped 3 bases from V and 4 bases from J, with 7 bases between. CDR3 length: 11 amino acids. Germline values: CDR1 DFQATT, CDR2 SNEGSKA (reference sequence). The CDR3 nucleotides are TGCAGTGCTAGCGGGGGATACGAGCAGTACTTC. It codes for CSASGGYEQYF.

This clone was counted once. V and J are TRBV11-3 and TRBJ2-7; a possible D gene is TRBD1 (7 bases). V was cut by 0 bases and J by 2 bases, with 17 bases left in between. The CDR3 spans 17 residues. CDR1 and CDR2 (germline): SGHNT, YENEEA. The CDR3 protein is CASSLDSGGTEPYEQYF. CDR3 bases: TGTGCCAGCAGCTTAGATAGTGGAGGGACAGAACCCTACGAGCAGTACTTC.

The CDR3 reads CASRDRGYEQYF. CDR3 coding DNA: TGTGCCTCTCGAGACAGGGGCTACGAGCAGTACTTC. This chain uses TRBV10-3 with TRBJ2-7; 8 bases map to TRBD1. Germline V gives CDR1 ENHRY, CDR2 SYGVKD. J gave up 3 bases and V 11 bases, and 6 bases lay outside the gene matches. The CDR3 covers 12 residues.

The rearrangement links TRBV30 to TRBJ1-6; D perhaps matches TRBD1 (6 bases). The CDR3 has 12 residues. In germline, CDR1 is GTSNPN, CDR2 SVGIG (reference sequence). Trimming took 1 base from V and 8 from J, leaving 6 bases between them. The CDR3 DNA is TGTGCCTGGAGTGACAGGGATTCACCCCTCCACTTT. It codes for CAWSDRDSPLHF.

This chain joins TRBV2 and TRBJ1-2; tentative D call: TRBD1 (6 bases). The germline V and J ends were trimmed by 6 bases and 6 bases, with 17 bases remaining between them. From germline, CDR1 is SNHLY and CDR2 FYNNEI. This CDR3 region has 14 residues. The CDR3 region is CASSGRGRAHGYTF. DNA of the CDR3: TGTGCCAGCAGCGGCAGGGGAAGGGCGCATGGCTACACCTTC. Filled out from reference TRBV2 and TRBJ1-2, the complete variable domain reads EPEVTQTPSHQVTQMGQEVILRCVPISNHLYFYWYRQILGQKVEFLVSFYNNEISEKSEIFDDQFSVERPDGSNFTLKIRSTKLEDSAMYFCASSGRGRAHGYTFGSGTRLTVV.

This clone has a handful of counts. The CDR3 coding sequence is TGTGCCAGCAGCAAACGCATCAGGGAACTCTCTGGGGCCAACGTCCTGACTTTC. Amino acids: CASSKRIRELSGANVLTF. The J gene is TRBJ2-6, the V gene TRBV5-5; weak D call: TRBD1 (5 bases). Germline CDR1 SGHKS, CDR2 YYEKEE (reference sequence). Trimming left V 4 bases short and J 0 bases short, with 17 bases between. This CDR3 contains 18 residues.

This sequence joins TRBV5-1 and TRBJ1-4; TRBD1 is a possible D gene (5 bases). V was trimmed by 4 bases and J by 5 bases, leaving 15 bases between them. Per the germline V gene, CDR1 is SGHRS and CDR2 is YFSETQ. This CDR3 has 15 amino acids. The CDR3 coding sequence is TGCGCCAGCAGCAGACAGACGGGCGAAAATGAAAAACTGTTTTTT. It specifies CASSRQTGENEKLFF.

The genes are TRBV28 and TRBJ2-5; 8 nucleotides line up with TRBD1. Per the germline V gene, CDR1 is MDHEN and CDR2 is SYDVKM. J was trimmed by 4 bases and V by 10 bases; bases with no gene match: 8. The length of the CDR3 is 13 residues. CDR3: CAIEGQAGETQYF. For the CDR3, the DNA is TGTGCCATCGAGGGACAGGCGGGAGAGACCCAGTACTTC.

With regard to this clone: In the same sample, other DNA sequences code for this CDR3. This chain links TRBV4-3 with TRBJ2-7, with 8 bases lining up with TRBD1. The ends lost 1 base at V and 5 bases at J; junction bases unmatched: 4. In germline, CDR1 is LGHNA, CDR2 YSLEER. The CDR3 extends over 14 amino acids. CDR3 bases: TGCGCCAGCAGCCAAGGGCAGGGGGCTGACGAGCAGTACTTC. It codes for CASSQGQGADEQYF.

In its sample, this clone was seen a few times. This chain joins TRBV6-5 and TRBJ1-5; the D gene is possibly TRBD1 (5 bases). The V and J ends lost 7 bases and 7 bases respectively, with 17 bases between them. Germline V gene sequence: CDR1 MNHEY, CDR2 SVGAGI. The CDR3 runs 14 residues. The CDR3 region is CASTVGLGYQPQHF. In DNA form, the CDR3 reads TGTGCCAGCACTGTGGGGCTAGGTTACCAGCCCCAGCATTTT.

J is TRBJ1-1 and V is TRBV19; 8 nucleotides match TRBD1. This CDR3 is 18 amino acids long. Unmatched junction bases numbered 20, after V lost 3 bases and J lost 8 bases. Germline V CDR1 and CDR2: LNHDA, SQIVND (reference sequence). In nucleotides, the CDR3 is TGTGCCAGTAGTATTCAGTTCAGGGGGCGCACCGGTCTCTTCGAAGCTTTCTTT. Its translation: CASSIQFRGRTGLFEAFF.

This chain connects TRBV6-5 to TRBJ2-1; perhaps TRBD2 as D (5 bases). With 8 bases removed from V and 8 bases from J, the gap between germline ends came to 13 bases. Germline V lookup: CDR1 MNHEY, CDR2 SVGAGI. The CDR3 is made up of 12 amino acids. The CDR3: CASSPGSDEQFF. The CDR3 nucleotides read TGTGCCAGCTCCCCGGGGAGTGATGAGCAGTTCTTC.

The chain combines TRBV23-1 with TRBJ2-6, with D hard to call. TRBV23-1 is an open reading frame, and its role is uncertain. The germline V and J ends were trimmed by 0 bases and 0 bases, with 6 bases remaining between them. CDR3 length: 16 residues. The CDR3 sequence is CASSQSAFSGANVLTF. CDR3 coding DNA: TGCGCCAGCAGTCAATCAGCATTCTCTGGGGCCAACGTCCTGACTTTC.

This clone was recorded only once. The CDR3: CASSLSSYNSPLHF. The CDR3 nucleotides read TGTGCCAGCAGCTTGTCGTCGTATAATTCACCCCTCCACTTT. The rearrangement links TRBV7-3 to TRBJ1-6, with D hard to call. The V end was cut by 3 bases, the J end by 4 bases, with 7 bases between. Germline lookup yields CDR1 SGHTA and CDR2 FQGTGA. The CDR3 loop spans 14 amino acids.

This clone was counted once. The chain is built from TRBV6-5 and TRBJ1-3, with D possibly being TRBD1 (5 bases). This CDR3 is built from 13 residues. Deletions cut 6 bases from V and 1 base from J, with 7 bases between. In germline, CDR1 is MNHEY, CDR2 SVGAGI. CDR3 region: CASREGSGNTIYF. Written as DNA, the CDR3 is TGTGCCAGCAGGGAGGGGTCTGGAAACACCATATATTTT.

The chain combines TRBV12-5 with TRBJ2-2; D perhaps matches TRBD2 (6 bases). The V end lost 7 bases, the J end lost 2 bases, and 14 bases lay between the germline ends. Germline CDR1 reads LGHNT; CDR2 reads FRNRAP. CDR3 size: 15 residues. CDR3 sequence reads: CASALGGRNTGELFF. The CDR3 region has the DNA TGTGCTAGTGCCTTGGGGGGACGTAACACCGGGGAGCTGTTTTTT.

The V and J genes are TRBV18 and TRBJ1-2, with D possibly matching TRBD1 (6 bases). V lost 0 bases and J lost 4, with 21 bases in between. This CDR3 spans 18 amino acids. Germline V gene lookup returns CDR1 KGHSH and CDR2 LQKENI. Written as DNA, the CDR3 is TGTGCCAGCTCACCACCCTTTCAATGGGTTGGGGGCAGCTATGGCTACACCTTC. It specifies CASSPPFQWVGGSYGYTF. The full variable domain, its missing parts supplied by reference TRBV18 and TRBJ1-2, is NAGVMQNPRHLVRRRGQEARLRCSPMKGHSHVYWYRQLPEEGLKFMVYLQKENIIDESGMPKERFSAEFPKEGPSILRIQQVVRGDSAAYFCASSPPFQWVGGSYGYTFGSGTRLTVV.

The chain carries TRBV30 and TRBJ1-4, with TRBD1 as a possible D gene (5 bases). V lost 0 bases to trimming and J lost 5 bases, with 22 bases between them. The CDR3 spans 18 residues. Germline loops: CDR1 GTSNPN, CDR2 SVGIG (reference sequence). In DNA, the CDR3 is TGTGCCTGGAGTGTACGGAAGCTGTGGGGCACCTTAAATGAAAAACTGTTTTTT. The encoded protein is CAWSVRKLWGTLNEKLFF.